The 15 T cell receptor beta chains below all came from one sample that was sequenced in a study of response to subunit inactivated influenza vaccine. TCRdb called the RT-PCR reads again in MiXCR, with one record for every CDR3 protein. Of under 800,000 distinct CDR3 sequences listed, roughly 13% are singletons. The specimen comprised PBMCs from blood, sampled 14 to 15 days before vaccination. Every receptor here comes from a man aged 50 or older who received an inactivated influenza vaccine.

The table lists this clonotype with a few counts. The CDR3 reads CASTILDRAYEQYF. CDR3 DNA: TGTGCCAGCACTATTCTCGACAGGGCCTACGAGCAGTACTTC. The gene calls are TRBV5-6 and TRBJ2-7; 7 nucleotides align to TRBD1. Looked up from germline, CDR1 is SGHDT and CDR2 is YYEEEE. The CDR3 contains 14 residues. J was trimmed by 2 bases and V by 6 bases; bases with no gene match: 8.

The rearrangement uses TRBV7-3 and TRBJ2-1, with 9 bases identical to TRBD2. Germline V gene lookup returns CDR1 SGHTA and CDR2 FQGTGA. The CDR3 sequence is 14 residues long. After removal of 5 bases from V and 12 bases from J, the junction contained 11 bases not matched to a gene. CDR3: CASSPTVAGESQFF. The CDR3 bases are TGTGCCAGCAGCCCCACGGTAGCGGGAGAATCGCAGTTCTTC.

This clonotype turned up a few times. This rearrangement joins TRBV4-3 to TRBJ2-1, with TRBD1 identical over 7 bases. CDR3 size: 16 residues. V was pared by 3 bases and J by 7 bases, with 12 bases of the junction left unmatched. Germline values: CDR1 LGHNA, CDR2 YSLEER. The CDR3 protein is CASSHLTGSQRNEQFF. Here the CDR3 DNA reads TGCGCCAGCAGCCACCTGACAGGGTCTCAAAGGAATGAGCAGTTCTTC.

This clonotype has more than one count but fewer than ten. V is TRBV7-8 and J is TRBJ2-3, with TRBD2 matching 14 bases. This CDR3 spans 18 amino acids. Trimming removed 2 bases from V and 3 bases from J; junction bases left unmatched: 7. CDR1 and CDR2 (germline): SGHVS, FQNEAQ. CDR3 nucleotides: TGTGCCAGCAGCTTAACCTCCCGGACTAGCGGGAGGACAGATACGCAGTATTTT. It yields the protein CASSLTSRTSGRTDTQYF.

The rearrangement joins TRBV12-3 or TRBV12-4 to TRBJ2-2, with D perhaps matching TRBD1 (5 bases). The CDR3 extends over 15 amino acids. V lost 3 bases and J lost 4, with 12 bases in between. DNA of the CDR3: TGTGCCAGCAGTTTGACAGTTAATAGCACCGGGGAGCTGTTTTTT. This codes for CASSLTVNSTGELFF.

This clonotype was found a few times. This chain uses TRBV10-3 with TRBJ1-1; D is undetermined. The V and J ends lost 0 bases and 3 bases respectively, with 14 bases between them. Germline-derived CDR1 and CDR2 are ENHRY and SYGVKD. The CDR3 has 16 amino acids. CDR3 residues: CAISESDRDGDTEAFF. In DNA form, the CDR3 reads TGTGCCATCAGTGAGTCCGACCGCGATGGGGACACTGAAGCTTTCTTT.

This clonotype showed up just a few times. The gene calls are TRBV14 and TRBJ2-1; TRBD2 matches at 12 bases. Germline assignment: CDR1 SGHDN and CDR2 FVKESK. J lost 5 bases, V lost 4 bases, and 12 bases had no gene match. The length of the CDR3 is 18 residues. CDR3 in amino acids: CASSPESRTSGADNEQFF. The CDR3 coding sequence is TGTGCCAGCAGCCCCGAATCCCGGACTAGCGGGGCCGACAATGAGCAGTTCTTC.

The rearrangement links TRBV20-1 to TRBJ2-5; 10 bases line up with TRBD2. The CDR3 is 15 residues long. V shed 5 bases and J 5 bases; nucleotides not matched to a gene: 11. Germline CDR1 reads DFQATT; CDR2 reads SNEGSKA (reference sequence). The chain's CDR3 is CSAPKRGGIRETQYF. The CDR3 DNA reads as TGCAGTGCTCCCAAGCGGGGGGGAATTCGGGAGACCCAGTACTTC.

This clonotype was detected a few times. The chain is built from TRBV6-1 and TRBJ2-1; 10 nucleotides line up with TRBD2. The CDR3 runs to 15 residues. Germline values: CDR1 MNHNS, CDR2 SASEGT. The V and J ends lost 3 bases and 6 bases, in that order; junction bases with no gene match: 5. CDR3 amino acids: CASSESGRAGNEQFF. CDR3 bases: TGTGCCAGCAGTGAGAGCGGGAGGGCCGGCAATGAGCAGTTCTTC.

This clonotype was found once. The rearrangement uses TRBV28 and TRBJ2-5, with D possibly TRBD1 on 6 matching bases. Germline V lookup: CDR1 MDHEN, CDR2 SYDVKM. The CDR3 runs to 15 residues. Trimming took 1 base from V and 5 from J, leaving 14 bases between them. This CDR3 is CASSLSGQLRETQYF. CDR3 in DNA: TGTGCCAGCAGTTTATCCGGACAGCTCCGGGAGACCCAGTACTTC.

V gene TRBV2 combines with J gene TRBJ2-5; D unresolved. V lost 7 bases, J lost 5 bases, and 14 bases lay in between. Looked up from germline, CDR1 is SNHLY and CDR2 is FYNNEI. The CDR3 covers 13 residues. The CDR3 sequence: CASISALRETQYF. As DNA, the CDR3 is TGTGCCAGCATTTCGGCGCTGCGGGAGACCCAGTACTTC.

This CDR3 is CASSSTGQRYEQYF. The CDR3 DNA reads TGCGCCAGCAGCTCGACGGGACAGCGTTACGAGCAGTACTTC. The V and J genes are TRBV5-1 and TRBJ2-7; 7 positions match TRBD1. Germline assignment: CDR1 SGHRS and CDR2 YFSETQ. The trim removed 3 bases at V and 4 bases at J, leaving 7 bases unmatched. CDR3 length: 14 residues.

There are a few counts of this clonotype. The chain carries TRBV19 and TRBJ2-1, with D perhaps given as TRBD1 or TRBD2 (5 bases each). The CDR3 contains 15 residues. CDR1 and CDR2 from the germline V gene are LNHDA and SQIVND (reference sequence). Trimming stripped 5 bases from V and 6 bases from J, with 17 bases between. The CDR3 here is CASSPPGRHLNEQFF. The DNA of the CDR3 is TGTGCCAGTAGTCCACCGGGACGACACCTCAATGAGCAGTTCTTC.

This clonotype has a handful of counts. The CDR3 region is CASSQGLTSGIYEQYF. The CDR3 DNA follows: TGTGCCAGCAGCCAAGGGTTGACTAGCGGGATCTACGAGCAGTACTTC. This chain links TRBV3-1 with TRBJ2-7, with 11 bases identical to TRBD2. Trimming took 1 base from V and 3 from J; bases not matched to a gene: 5. Germline-derived CDR1 and CDR2 are LGHDT and YNNKEL (reference sequence). The CDR3 covers 16 residues.

This sequence joins TRBV28 and TRBJ2-3; TRBD2 aligns across 9 bases. V shed 2 bases and J 7 bases; nucleotides not matched to a gene: 4. CDR1 MDHEN and CDR2 SYDVKM come from the germline V gene. The CDR3 sequence is 14 residues long. The CDR3 spells CASSLAGGPNTQYF. The CDR3 DNA sequence: TGTGCCAGCAGTTTAGCGGGAGGGCCGAATACGCAGTATTTT.